The 25 T cell receptor beta chains below all came from one sample that was sequenced in a study of technical replicates of blood from a few donors. TCRdb's copy holds only in-frame clones and misses some; the assay was immunoSEQ multiplex PCR. There are about 80,000 clones in the sample; about 94% occur only once, and 0.38% lies in the top ten. Specimen: T cells isolated from PBMCs. The receptors originated from a human donor in good health.

V is TRBV6-6 and J is TRBJ2-1; 8 nucleotides line up with TRBD2. The CDR3 length is 12 residues. CDR1 is MNHNY and CDR2 is SVGAGI in the germline V gene (reference sequence). V shed 7 bases, J shed 6 bases, and the junction held 2 bases outside the gene matches. The CDR3 sequence: CASTAGGNEQFF. As DNA, the CDR3 is TGTGCCAGCACCGCGGGGGGCAATGAGCAGTTCTTC.

The V gene is TRBV13, the J gene TRBJ2-2; 9 bases map to TRBD2. The CDR3 sequence is 15 residues long. J lost 7 bases, V lost 1 base, and 4 bases had no gene match. Germline values: CDR1 PRHDT, CDR2 FYEKMQ (reference sequence). CDR3 coding DNA: TGTGCCAGCAGCTTAGTAGCGGGAGCCGTCGGGGAGCTGTTTTTT. This codes for CASSLVAGAVGELFF.

In DNA, the CDR3 is TGTGCCAGCAGTTCATCCGGGACAGGGGACGAGCAGTACTTC. As protein: CASSSSGTGDEQYF. The J gene is TRBJ2-7, the V gene TRBV27; TRBD1 matches at 10 bases. Germline V gene lookup returns CDR1 MNHEY and CDR2 SMNVEV (reference sequence). This CDR3 is built from 14 residues. Trimming removed 4 bases from V and 5 bases from J; junction bases left unmatched: 5.

The chain links TRBV7-9 to TRBJ1-2; 9 nucleotides agree with TRBD1. The CDR3 sequence is 14 residues long. V shed 5 bases and J 5 bases; nucleotides not matched to a gene: 6. CDR1 is SEHNR, CDR2 FQNEAQ, per germline (reference sequence). The CDR3 protein is CASSNTGTGYGYTF. DNA for the CDR3: TGTGCCAGCAGCAACACCGGGACAGGGTATGGCTACACCTTC.

CDR3 DNA sequence: TGTGCCAGCAGATTGCGGGAGACCGGGGAGCTGTTTTTT. This translates into CASRLRETGELFF. V is TRBV7-8 and J is TRBJ2-2; 7 positions match TRBD2. The CDR3 runs 13 residues. The V gene end was trimmed by 6 bases and the J gene end by 5 bases; junction bases not matched to a gene: 3. CDR1 is SGHVS, CDR2 FQNEAQ, per germline.

This clone is a singleton in its sample. The chain is built from TRBV6-5 and TRBJ1-3; TRBD1 aligns across 11 bases. V lost 0 bases and J lost 3; bases outside the gene matches: 1. The germline V gene has CDR1 MNHEY and CDR2 SVGAGI. This CDR3 is 16 amino acids long. The CDR3 loop is CASSYSGTGGGNTIYF. CDR3 DNA sequence: TGTGCCAGCAGTTACTCAGGGACAGGGGGTGGAAACACCATATATTTT.

CDR3 loop: CASSPAAGISYEQYF. The DNA for the CDR3 is TGTGCCAGCAGTCCCGCGGCGGGGATTTCCTACGAGCAGTACTTC. The chain recombines TRBV5-4 with TRBJ2-7; D is perhaps TRBD2 (6 bases). CDR1 and CDR2 from the germline V gene are SGHNT and YYREEE (reference sequence). Deletions cut 5 bases from V and 1 base from J, with 16 bases between. This CDR3 is 15 amino acids long.

The chain employs TRBV28 and TRBJ2-3; D might be TRBD1 (6 bases). The germline V gene encodes CDR1 MDHEN and CDR2 SYDVKM. This CDR3 has 16 amino acids. The ends were cut back, 6 bases at V and 2 bases at J, with 18 bases in the middle. The CDR3 here is CASSPRTESLTDTQYF. Here the CDR3 DNA reads TGTGCCAGCAGCCCTCGGACAGAAAGCCTCACAGATACGCAGTATTTT. The full variable domain, with the rest looked up from reference TRBV28 and TRBJ2-3, is DVKVTQSSRYLVKRTGEKVFLECVQDMDHENMFWYRQDPGLGLRLIYFSYDVKMKEKGDIPEGYSVSREKKERFSLILESASTNQTSMYLCASSPRTESLTDTQYFGPGTRLTVL.

As DNA, the CDR3 is TGTGCCAGCAGTCCCCCGACAGCTGGAAACACCATATATTTT. Translated, it gives CASSPPTAGNTIYF. The chain uses TRBV28 and TRBJ1-3; possible D gene TRBD1, 5 bases. Germline-derived CDR1 and CDR2 are MDHEN and SYDVKM. V was pared by 5 bases and J by 2 bases, with 10 bases between. CDR3 length: 14 amino acids.

The chain is built from TRBV7-9 and TRBJ2-3; D is unresolved. Germline V lookup: CDR1 SEHNR, CDR2 FQNEAQ (reference sequence). V was trimmed by 2 bases and J by 5 bases, leaving 2 bases between them. The CDR3 is made up of 11 amino acids. CDR3 region: CASSLLDTQYF. CDR3 DNA sequence: TGTGCCAGCAGCTTACTAGATACGCAGTATTTT.

This clone appeared a single time. The V gene is TRBV6-1, the J gene TRBJ1-1; D unresolved. Trimming removed 7 bases from V and 1 base from J, with 7 bases in between. The CDR3 spans 12 residues. Germline V gives CDR1 MNHNS, CDR2 SASEGT. CDR3 coding DNA: TGTGCCAGCATAAGAGGGAACACTGAAGCTTTCTTT. Its protein product is CASIRGNTEAFF.

The V call is TRBV5-1, the J call TRBJ2-5; 10 nucleotides agree with TRBD2. The CDR3 is 17 residues long. V trimming: 4 bases; J trimming: 2 bases; junction bases outside the gene matches: 11. CDR1 SGHRS and CDR2 YFSETQ come from the germline V gene. This CDR3 reads CASSPYPSGSLQETQYF. CDR3 in DNA: TGCGCCAGCAGCCCCTACCCTAGCGGGAGCTTACAAGAGACCCAGTACTTC.

This clone was seen a single time. This sequence joins TRBV10-3 and TRBJ2-1; 8 bases line up with TRBD1. Germline V CDR1 and CDR2: ENHRY, SYGVKD. This CDR3 comprises 14 residues. V shed 11 bases, J shed 0 bases, and the junction held 6 bases outside the gene matches. The CDR3 region is CAATTGGSYNEQFF. In DNA form, the CDR3 reads TGTGCCGCGACTACAGGGGGCTCCTACAATGAGCAGTTCTTC.

The count of this clone is one. V and J are TRBV5-6 and TRBJ2-1; perhaps TRBD2 as D (6 bases). With 5 bases removed from V and 14 bases from J, the gap between germline ends came to 29 bases. The CDR3 sequence is 16 residues long. Germline assignment: CDR1 SGHDT and CDR2 YYEEEE. This CDR3 reads CASSLGNRDFSLREFF. CDR3 sequence (DNA): TGTGCCAGCAGTCTCGGCAATCGGGACTTTTCACTCAGGGAGTTCTTC.

This clone was seen a single time. The rearrangement joins TRBV18 to TRBJ2-2; 13 positions match TRBD2. V was clipped by 2 bases and J by 13 bases; unmatched bases: 1. The CDR3 contains 13 residues. CDR1 is KGHSH and CDR2 is LQKENI in the germline V gene. DNA of the CDR3: TGTGCCAGCTCACCAGGACTAGCGGGAGCGCTGTTTTTT. Its translation: CASSPGLAGALFF.

This sequence joins TRBV5-1 and TRBJ1-1; D perhaps matches TRBD1 (6 bases). V was shortened by 2 bases and J by 3 bases, with 17 bases between the two germline ends. Germline lookup yields CDR1 SGHRS and CDR2 YFSETQ. The CDR3 runs 16 residues. CDR3 in DNA: TGCGCCAGCAGCTTAAATTACAGGGAGTTGGACACTGAAGCTTTCTTT. Its protein product is CASSLNYRELDTEAFF.

The chain combines TRBV7-2 with TRBJ1-2; 8 positions agree with TRBD1. The length of the CDR3 is 15 residues. Germline V lookup: CDR1 SGHTA, CDR2 FQGNSA. The J segment lost 4 bases and the V segment lost 2 bases, leaving 6 bases of the junction unmatched. The CDR3 is CASSLSTGEAYGYTF. In nucleotides, the CDR3 is TGTGCCAGCAGCTTATCGACAGGGGAGGCCTATGGCTACACCTTC.

The chain recombines TRBV23-1 with TRBJ1-4; D is possibly TRBD1 (6 bases). TRBV23-1 is an ORF, with its function uncertain. This CDR3 contains 16 residues. The V gene lost 4 bases and the J gene lost 4 bases, with 16 bases spanning the gap. As DNA, the CDR3 is TGCGCCAGCAGTCTGGGACAACGAATTGGTAATGAAAAACTGTTTTTT. Its protein product is CASSLGQRIGNEKLFF.

Here the CDR3 reads CAWRGITSALYEQYF. The CDR3 coding sequence is TGTGCCTGGAGGGGAATTACTAGCGCCCTTTACGAGCAGTACTTC. This rearrangement joins TRBV30 to TRBJ2-7, with 7 bases matching TRBD2. The length of the CDR3 is 15 residues. The germline CDR1 and CDR2 sequences are GTSNPN and SVGIG (reference sequence). V lost 3 bases, J lost 4 bases, and 12 bases stayed unmatched.

This chain connects TRBV2 to TRBJ2-7; D gene unclear. V was pared by 6 bases and J by 4 bases, with 7 bases between. This CDR3 has 11 residues. Germline CDR1 and CDR2: SNHLY and FYNNEI. The CDR3 nucleotides read TGTGCCAGCAGATTTCTTTACGAGCAGTACTTC. This sequence encodes CASRFLYEQYF. The full variable domain, its missing parts supplied by reference TRBV2 and TRBJ2-7, is EPEVTQTPSHQVTQMGQEVILRCVPISNHLYFYWYRQILGQKVEFLVSFYNNEISEKSEIFDDQFSVERPDGSNFTLKIRSTKLEDSAMYFCASRFLYEQYFGPGTRLTVT.

The V call is TRBV15, the J call TRBJ1-5, with a weak D call TRBD1 (5 bases). Germline CDR1 reads LNHNV; CDR2 reads YYDKDF (reference sequence). V shed 0 bases and J shed 6 bases, with 12 bases lying between them. This CDR3 region has 15 residues. The CDR3 DNA sequence: TGTGCCACCAGCAGAGATGGGGGGTCGGGTCAGCCCCAGCATTTT. Its translation: CATSRDGGSGQPQHF.

This chain links TRBV10-3 with TRBJ2-1; TRBD2 agrees at 9 bases. This CDR3 is built from 16 residues. Trimming took 8 bases from V and 2 from J; bases not matched to a gene: 10. Germline CDR1 is ENHRY and CDR2 is SYGVKD. The DNA for the CDR3 is TGTGCCATCGCCGACGGAGCGGGAGGTACCTACAATGAGCAGTTCTTC. Translation gives CAIADGAGGTYNEQFF.

The chain has TRBV11-2 and TRBJ2-6; 10 bases agree with TRBD1. Per the germline V gene, CDR1 is SGHAT and CDR2 is FQNNGV. V trimming: 3 bases; J trimming: 1 base; junction bases outside the gene matches: 9. CDR3 length: 19 residues. The CDR3 DNA reads as TGTGCCAGCAGCTTTAGCCGCGGACAGGGGGGATCTGGGGCCAACGTCCTGACTTTC. It yields the protein CASSFSRGQGGSGANVLTF.

The chain carries TRBV29-1 and TRBJ2-7; D unclear. The CDR3 has 11 residues. V was shortened by 8 bases and J by 3 bases, with 11 bases between the two germline ends. Germline-derived CDR1 and CDR2 are SQVTM and ANQGSEA. The CDR3 spells CSCRLNYEQYF. CDR3 nucleotides: TGCAGCTGTAGACTGAACTACGAGCAGTACTTC.

This clone was recorded a few times. The rearrangement joins TRBV27 to TRBJ1-1, with D hard to call. The CDR3 has 13 amino acids. Germline-derived CDR1 and CDR2 are MNHEY and SMNVEV (reference sequence). V was shortened by 6 bases and J by 0 bases, with 8 bases between the two germline ends. CDR3: CASSTAMNTEAFF. CDR3 nucleotide sequence: TGTGCCAGCAGCACAGCAATGAACACTGAAGCTTTCTTT.